The 23 T cell receptor beta chains below all came from one sample that was sequenced in a study of cytomegalovirus exposure and HLA in healthy donors. Researchers ran the PCR with 60 Vbeta and 13 Jbeta primers. Assay: immunoSEQ multiplex PCR; the TCRdb copy retains only in-frame clones and omits some. The sample lists around 200,000 clones, 80% to 90% occurring once. The material sequenced was PBMCs. Receptors were obtained from a woman in her late teens or twenties in good health and CMV-seronegative.

The chain uses TRBV5-6 and TRBJ1-3; D might be TRBD1 (5 bases). The CDR3 totals 17 residues. Germline V lookup: CDR1 SGHDT, CDR2 YYEEEE. V dropped 0 bases and J dropped 2 bases, with 15 bases sitting between them. The CDR3 DNA follows: TGTGCCAGCAGCTTGGCCGCGGACAATCTTCCTGGAAACACCATATATTTT. Translating it yields CASSLAADNLPGNTIYF. The full variable domain, completed using reference TRBV5-6 and TRBJ1-3, is DAGVTQSPTHLIKTRGQQVTLRCSPKSGHDTVSWYQQALGQGPQFIFQYYEEEERQRGNFPDRFSGHQFPNYSSELNVNALLLGDSALYLCASSLAADNLPGNTIYFGEGSWLTVV.

The rearrangement joins TRBV5-8 to TRBJ1-2, with 12 bases that match TRBD1. V was pared by 4 bases and J by 7 bases, with 8 bases of the junction left unmatched. CDR1 is SGHTS and CDR2 is YDEGEE in the germline V gene. The CDR3 totals 15 residues. The CDR3 nucleotides are TGTGCCAGCAGCAACCGGGACAGGGGGCGGAGTGGCTACACCTTC. Encoded protein: CASSNRDRGRSGYTF.

V usage is TRBV5-1 and J usage is TRBJ2-3; 9 nucleotides align to TRBD2. Germline CDR1 is SGHRS and CDR2 is YFSETQ. V was clipped by 0 bases and J by 4 bases; unmatched bases: 6. The CDR3 loop spans 16 amino acids. The CDR3 coding sequence is TGCGCCAGCAGCTTGGCCGTGGCGGGAGGGCCAGATACGCAGTATTTT. Protein: CASSLAVAGGPDTQYF.

The CDR3 protein is CASSPYPGELNYGYTF. The CDR3 DNA sequence: TGTGCCAGCTCACCGTATCCGGGGGAATTAAACTATGGCTACACCTTC. The chain combines TRBV18 with TRBJ1-2, with a possible D match to TRBD1 (5 bases). With 3 bases removed from V and 2 bases from J, the gap between germline ends came to 16 bases. The length of the CDR3 is 16 residues. CDR1 KGHSH and CDR2 LQKENI come from the germline V gene.

The CDR3 DNA reads TGTGCCTGTGGACAGCTGTACAATGAGCAGTTCTTC. Protein: CACGQLYNEQFF. V usage is TRBV30 and J usage is TRBJ2-1, with D perhaps matching TRBD1 (6 bases). The CDR3 is 12 amino acids. The V gene lost 6 bases and the J gene lost 4 bases, with 10 bases spanning the gap. Looked up from germline, CDR1 is GTSNPN and CDR2 is SVGIG (reference sequence).

The rearrangement links TRBV7-8 to TRBJ2-7, with 9 bases that match TRBD2. The germline V gene encodes CDR1 SGHVS and CDR2 FQNEAQ. The CDR3 runs 16 residues. The trim removed 0 bases at V and 1 base at J, leaving 4 bases unmatched. The CDR3 spells CASSLAASGVSYEQYF. CDR3 in DNA: TGTGCCAGCAGCTTAGCGGCTAGCGGGGTGTCCTACGAGCAGTACTTC.

The table lists this clone with a count of one. This rearrangement joins TRBV9 to TRBJ2-4; D may be TRBD1 (7 bases). V was clipped by 2 bases and J by 6 bases, with 12 bases between them. This CDR3 is built from 14 residues. CDR1 and CDR2 from the germline V gene are SGDLS and YYNGEE. CDR3 DNA: TGTGCCAGCAGCGTCAGGGGGGATCCAAACATTCAGTACTTC. Its protein product is CASSVRGDPNIQYF.

The chain employs TRBV5-5 and TRBJ1-1, with a weak D call TRBD1 (6 bases). CDR1 is SGHKS and CDR2 is YYEKEE in the germline V gene (reference sequence). The V and J ends lost 8 bases and 4 bases respectively, with 24 bases between them. CDR3 length: 16 amino acids. The CDR3 sequence: CASLWGQAMGSTEAFF. CDR3 in DNA: TGTGCCAGTCTCTGGGGGCAGGCGATGGGGAGCACTGAAGCTTTCTTT.

The CDR3 loop is CASSLVTSGTDTQYF. The CDR3 nucleotides read TGTGCCAGCAGCTTAGTTACTAGCGGGACAGATACGCAGTATTTT. The chain links TRBV7-2 to TRBJ2-3; 9 nucleotides agree with TRBD2. Germline-derived CDR1 and CDR2 are SGHTA and FQGNSA. The trim removed 1 base at V and 3 bases at J, leaving 2 bases unmatched. The CDR3 loop spans 15 amino acids.

This clone was recorded only once. This chain links TRBV7-2 with TRBJ2-3; 10 bases agree with TRBD2. Germline CDR1 reads SGHTA; CDR2 reads FQGNSA. Trimming cost V 5 bases and J 4 bases; bases outside gene matches: 6. The CDR3 has 15 amino acids. Here the CDR3 reads CASSTPGLASDTQYF. In DNA form, the CDR3 reads TGTGCCAGCAGCACCCCGGGACTAGCGTCAGATACGCAGTATTTT.

This clone was recorded once. This chain connects TRBV7-8 to TRBJ1-6; D remains unclear. CDR1 is SGHVS, CDR2 FQNEAQ, per germline. This CDR3 region has 13 residues. V lost 1 base and J lost 6, with 4 bases in between. In DNA, the CDR3 is TGTGCCAGCAGCTTAGGAGCTAATTCACCCCTCCACTTT. Translating gives CASSLGANSPLHF.

The J gene is TRBJ1-6, the V gene TRBV15; D gene ambiguous. This CDR3 has 14 amino acids. V lost 0 bases, J lost 14 bases, and 14 bases lay in between. Germline V gives CDR1 LNHNV, CDR2 YYDKDF (reference sequence). The CDR3 here is CATSRDGVTRSLHF. CDR3 in DNA: TGTGCCACCAGCAGAGATGGTGTAACGCGGTCCCTCCACTTT.

The rearrangement uses TRBV6-4 and TRBJ2-1, with D perhaps matching TRBD2 (5 bases). Trimming removed 2 bases at V and 0 bases at J, with 8 bases between. This CDR3 is built from 15 residues. Germline V gene data show CDR1 as MRHNA and CDR2 as SNTAGT. In DNA, the CDR3 is TGTGCCAGCAGTGACCAAGGGAGCTCCTACAATGAGCAGTTCTTC. Encoded protein: CASSDQGSSYNEQFF.

This clone was seen only once. The rearrangement links TRBV9 to TRBJ1-4, with D possibly being TRBD1 (5 bases). CDR3 length: 11 residues. Germline CDR1 SGDLS, CDR2 YYNGEE. V was shortened by 4 bases and J by 12 bases, with 10 bases between the two germline ends. CDR3 protein: CASSSQGELFF. The CDR3 nucleotides read TGTGCCAGCAGCAGTCAAGGGGAACTGTTTTTT.

J is TRBJ2-7 and V is TRBV10-3; 12 nucleotides agree with TRBD1. The CDR3 consists of 15 residues. CDR1 is ENHRY, CDR2 SYGVKD, per germline. Germline trimming cut 5 bases from V and 2 bases from J; bases unmatched to any gene: 4. CDR3 coding DNA: TGTGCCATCAGTTCCGGGACAGGGGGCCCCTACGAGCAGTACTTC. Its translation: CAISSGTGGPYEQYF.

This clone occurred a few times. This chain uses TRBV5-6 with TRBJ1-1; D is uncertain. Germline V gene data show CDR1 as SGHDT and CDR2 as YYEEEE. The ends were cut back, 3 bases at V and 7 bases at J, with 19 bases in the middle. This CDR3 is built from 15 residues. The CDR3 reads CASSSNRQGKDEAFF. CDR3 nucleotides: TGTGCCAGCAGCTCGAATAGACAAGGAAAGGATGAAGCTTTCTTT.

The V call is TRBV2, the J call TRBJ2-5; TRBD2 is a possible D gene (6 bases). Germline values: CDR1 SNHLY, CDR2 FYNNEI. Trimming left V 6 bases short and J 3 bases short, with 17 bases between. The CDR3 length is 15 residues. CDR3 sequence (DNA): TGTGCCAGCAGGTCTAGGGAGGCCTTAAAAGAGACCCAGTACTTC. Protein: CASRSREALKETQYF.

The chain couples TRBV9 to TRBJ2-1; 9 bases fit TRBD2. J gave up 10 bases and V 0 bases, and 14 bases lay outside the gene matches. Looked up from germline, CDR1 is SGDLS and CDR2 is YYNGEE. The CDR3 runs 17 residues. CDR3 sequence: CASSVGRLAGPAGEQFF. The CDR3 coding sequence is TGTGCCAGCAGCGTAGGGCGGCTAGCGGGGCCCGCAGGGGAGCAGTTCTTC.

The gene calls are TRBV6-5 and TRBJ1-4; 8 bases are a match to TRBD1. The CDR3 loop spans 13 amino acids. CDR1 and CDR2 (germline): MNHEY, SVGAGI. V shed 6 bases, J shed 10 bases, and the junction held 7 bases outside the gene matches. The CDR3 spells CASRLDRVGKLFF. The CDR3 nucleotides read TGTGCCAGCAGACTGGACAGGGTCGGAAAACTGTTTTTT.

This clone was detected only once. The chain links TRBV23-1 to TRBJ2-3; D is unclear. TRBV23-1 is labeled an ORF, and its function is uncertain. The CDR3 runs 13 residues. V was clipped by 7 bases and J by 1 base, with 9 bases between them. The CDR3 DNA is TGCGCCAGCATGGCAGGTGGCACAGATACGCAGTATTTT. Translation: CASMAGGTDTQYF.

V and J are TRBV27 and TRBJ2-2; 7 positions agree with TRBD1. Germline trimming cut 2 bases from V and 4 bases from J; bases unmatched to any gene: 4. Germline lookup yields CDR1 MNHEY and CDR2 SMNVEV (reference sequence). CDR3 length: 15 residues. The CDR3 sequence: CASSLTGTATGELFF. The CDR3 DNA sequence: TGTGCCAGCAGTTTAACGGGGACAGCCACCGGGGAGCTGTTTTTT.

This clone was counted only a few times. V usage is TRBV10-3 and J usage is TRBJ1-5, with D maybe TRBD1 (6 bases). Trimming cost V 5 bases and J 5 bases, with 7 bases left between them. The CDR3 length is 12 residues. Germline CDR1 reads ENHRY; CDR2 reads SYGVKD. In DNA, the CDR3 is TGTGCCATCAGTCCAGGGGATCAGCCCCAGCATTTT. It codes for CAISPGDQPQHF.

This clone was counted between two and nine times. The V gene is TRBV6-4, the J gene TRBJ2-1; D uncertain. The ends were cut back, 3 bases at V and 4 bases at J, with 7 bases in the middle. The CDR3 covers 13 residues. CDR1 is MRHNA, CDR2 SNTAGT, per germline. The CDR3 DNA sequence: TGTGCCAGCAGTGAGACTTCGTACAATGAGCAGTTCTTC. Translation: CASSETSYNEQFF.